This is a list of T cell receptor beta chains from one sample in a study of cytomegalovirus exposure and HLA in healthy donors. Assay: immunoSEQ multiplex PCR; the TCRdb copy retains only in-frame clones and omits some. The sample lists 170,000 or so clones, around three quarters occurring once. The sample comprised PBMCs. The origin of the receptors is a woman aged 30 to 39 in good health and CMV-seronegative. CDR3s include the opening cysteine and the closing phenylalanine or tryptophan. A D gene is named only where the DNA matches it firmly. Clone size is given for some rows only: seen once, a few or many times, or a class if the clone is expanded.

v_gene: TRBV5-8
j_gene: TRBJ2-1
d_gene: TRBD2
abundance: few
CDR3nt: TGTGCCAGCAGCTTCGGGACTAGCGGGAACAATGAGCAGTTCTTC
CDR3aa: CASSFGTSGNNEQFF

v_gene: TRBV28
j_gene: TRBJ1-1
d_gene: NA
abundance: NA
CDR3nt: TGTGCCAGCCGCCAGCGGGAAGCTTTCTTT
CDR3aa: CASRQREAFF

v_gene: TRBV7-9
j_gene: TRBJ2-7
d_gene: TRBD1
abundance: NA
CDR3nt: TGTGCCAGCAGCTTCTCCCGGGACAGGGGGCAGAGGGCCTACGAGCAGTACTTC
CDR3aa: CASSFSRDRGQRAYEQYF

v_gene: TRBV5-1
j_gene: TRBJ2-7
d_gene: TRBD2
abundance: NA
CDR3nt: TGCGCCAGCAGCTTGATTGCGGGAGGATACGAGCAGTACTTC
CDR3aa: CASSLIAGGYEQYF

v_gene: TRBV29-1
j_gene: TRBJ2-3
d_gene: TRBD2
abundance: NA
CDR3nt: TGCAGCGTCATAGCGGGAGTAGATACGCAGTATTTT
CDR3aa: CSVIAGVDTQYF

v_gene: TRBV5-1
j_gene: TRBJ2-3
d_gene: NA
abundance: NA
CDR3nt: TGCGCCAGCAGCTCGGGTTTTGGGACAGATACGCAGTATTTT
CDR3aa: CASSSGFGTDTQYF

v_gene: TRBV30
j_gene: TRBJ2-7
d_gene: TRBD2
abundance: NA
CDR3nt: TGTGCCTGGGCCATCAAGGGGCTAGCGGCTTACGAGCAGTACTTC
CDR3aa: CAWAIKGLAAYEQYF

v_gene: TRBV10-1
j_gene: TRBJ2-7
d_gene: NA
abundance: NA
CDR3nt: TGCGCCAGCAGTGAGACAGGGAATCCCTACGAGCAGTACTTC
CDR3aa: CASSETGNPYEQYF

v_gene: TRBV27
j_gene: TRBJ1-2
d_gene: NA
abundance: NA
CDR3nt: TGTGCCAGCAGTATTCAAGGGGGCTATGGCTACACCTTC
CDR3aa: CASSIQGGYGYTF

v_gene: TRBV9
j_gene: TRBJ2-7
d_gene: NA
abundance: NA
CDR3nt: TGTGCCAGCAGCGTAGGACCAGGGAGGAGGGAGCAGTACTTC
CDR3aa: CASSVGPGRREQYF

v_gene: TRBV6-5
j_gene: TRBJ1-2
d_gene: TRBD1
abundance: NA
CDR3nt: TGTGCCAGCAGGCGGACAGGAGAGGATGGCTACACCTTC
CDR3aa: CASRRTGEDGYTF

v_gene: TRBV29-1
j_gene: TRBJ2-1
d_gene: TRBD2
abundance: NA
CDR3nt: TGCAGCGTTGTCTCTAGCGGGAGGTACAATGAGCAGTTCTTC
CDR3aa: CSVVSSGRYNEQFF

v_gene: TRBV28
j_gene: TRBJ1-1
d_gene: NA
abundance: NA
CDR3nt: TGTGCCAGCAGTCTGCGGACTGAAGCTTTCTTT
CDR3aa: CASSLRTEAFF

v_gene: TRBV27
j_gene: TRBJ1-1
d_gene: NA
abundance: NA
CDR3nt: TGTGCCAGCAGTCCGAGGACAATCGGAATGAACACTGAAGCTTTCTTT
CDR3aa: CASSPRTIGMNTEAFF

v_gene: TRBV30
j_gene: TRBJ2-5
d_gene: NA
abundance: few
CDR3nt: TGTGCCTGGAGTGTGGTGGGAGTCAGAGAGACCCAGTACTTC
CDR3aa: CAWSVVGVRETQYF

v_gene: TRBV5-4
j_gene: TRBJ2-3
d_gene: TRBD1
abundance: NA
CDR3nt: TGTGCCAGCAGCCTGAACCCACAGGGGGGCCCAGATACGCAGTATTTT
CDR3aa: CASSLNPQGGPDTQYF

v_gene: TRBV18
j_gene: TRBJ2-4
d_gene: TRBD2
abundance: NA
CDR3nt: TGTGCCAGCTCGCCCCGGGGGGAAGGGATTCAGTACTTC
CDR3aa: CASSPRGEGIQYF

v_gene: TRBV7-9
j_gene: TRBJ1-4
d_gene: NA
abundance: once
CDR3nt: TGTGCCAGCAGCTTTCGGGGTGCCGGGGCTAATGAAAAACTGTTTTTT
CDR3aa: CASSFRGAGANEKLFF